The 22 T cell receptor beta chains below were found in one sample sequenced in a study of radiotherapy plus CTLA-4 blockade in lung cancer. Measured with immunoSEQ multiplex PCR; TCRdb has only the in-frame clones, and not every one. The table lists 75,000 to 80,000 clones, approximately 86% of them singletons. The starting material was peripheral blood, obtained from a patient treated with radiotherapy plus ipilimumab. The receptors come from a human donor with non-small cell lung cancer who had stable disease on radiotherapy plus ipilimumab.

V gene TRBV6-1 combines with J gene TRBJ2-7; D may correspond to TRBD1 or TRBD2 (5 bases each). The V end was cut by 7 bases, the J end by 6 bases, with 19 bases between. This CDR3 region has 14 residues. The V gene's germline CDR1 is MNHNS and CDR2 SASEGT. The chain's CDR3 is CASTRPGPQGEQYF. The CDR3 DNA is TGTGCCAGCACCAGACCGGGACCCCAAGGCGAGCAGTACTTC.

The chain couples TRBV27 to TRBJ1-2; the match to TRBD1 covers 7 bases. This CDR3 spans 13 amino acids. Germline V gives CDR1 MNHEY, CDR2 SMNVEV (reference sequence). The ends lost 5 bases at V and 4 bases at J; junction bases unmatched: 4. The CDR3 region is CASSRGQFYGYTF. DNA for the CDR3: TGTGCCAGCAGTCGGGGACAGTTCTATGGCTACACCTTC.

The CDR3 here is CAIREGDGSTDTQYF. The CDR3, as DNA: TGTGCCATCAGGGAAGGGGACGGAAGCACAGATACGCAGTATTTT. The V and J genes are TRBV10-3 and TRBJ2-3; either TRBD1 or TRBD2 may supply D (5 bases each). The V gene lost 6 bases and the J gene lost 0 bases, with 13 bases spanning the gap. This CDR3 has 15 residues. The germline CDR1 and CDR2 sequences are ENHRY and SYGVKD.

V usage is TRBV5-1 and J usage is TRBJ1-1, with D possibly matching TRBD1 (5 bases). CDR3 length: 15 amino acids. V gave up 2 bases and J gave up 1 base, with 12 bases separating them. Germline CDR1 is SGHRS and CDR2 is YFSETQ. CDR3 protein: CASSFRGGANTEAFF. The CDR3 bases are TGCGCCAGCAGCTTTAGGGGTGGGGCGAACACTGAAGCTTTCTTT.

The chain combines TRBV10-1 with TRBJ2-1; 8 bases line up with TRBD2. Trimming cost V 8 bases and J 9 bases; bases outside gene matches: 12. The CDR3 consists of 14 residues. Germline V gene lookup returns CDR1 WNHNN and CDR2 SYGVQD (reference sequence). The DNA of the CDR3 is TGCGCCAGCTCCCCCGGGGGGGCTGGGGGTGAGCAGTTCTTC. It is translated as CASSPGGAGGEQFF.

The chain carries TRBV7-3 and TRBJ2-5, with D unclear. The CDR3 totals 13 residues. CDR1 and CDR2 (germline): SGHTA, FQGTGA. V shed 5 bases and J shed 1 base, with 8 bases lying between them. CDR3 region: CASSPRPQETQYF. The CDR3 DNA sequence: TGTGCCAGCAGCCCCCGACCCCAAGAGACCCAGTACTTC.

Here the CDR3 reads CASSRTGRDEQFF. The CDR3 DNA is TGTGCCAGCAGCCGGACAGGGCGTGATGAGCAGTTCTTC. The chain combines TRBV5-4 with TRBJ2-1; the match to TRBD1 covers 8 bases. V was clipped by 4 bases and J by 8 bases; unmatched bases: 5. Looked up from germline, CDR1 is SGHNT and CDR2 is YYREEE (reference sequence). The CDR3 is made up of 13 amino acids.

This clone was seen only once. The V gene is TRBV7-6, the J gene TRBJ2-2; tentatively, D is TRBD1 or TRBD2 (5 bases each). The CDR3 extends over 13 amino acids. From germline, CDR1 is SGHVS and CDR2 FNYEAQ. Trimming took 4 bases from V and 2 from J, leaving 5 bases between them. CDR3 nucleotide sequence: TGTGCCAGCAGCTGGGACAACACCGGGGAGCTGTTTTTT. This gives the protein CASSWDNTGELFF.

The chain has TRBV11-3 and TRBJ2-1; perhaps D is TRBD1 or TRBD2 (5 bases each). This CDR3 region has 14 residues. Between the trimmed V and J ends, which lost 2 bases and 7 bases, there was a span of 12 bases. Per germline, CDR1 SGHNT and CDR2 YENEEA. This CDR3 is CASSLRGPGNEQFF. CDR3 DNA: TGTGCCAGCAGCTTAAGGGGACCTGGGAATGAGCAGTTCTTC. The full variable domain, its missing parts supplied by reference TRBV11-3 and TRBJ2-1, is EAGVVQSPRYKIIEKKQPVAFWCNPISGHNTLYWYLQNLGQGPELLIRYENEEAVDDSQLPKDRFSAERLKGVDSTLKIQPAELGDSAVYLCASSLRGPGNEQFFGPGTRLTVL.

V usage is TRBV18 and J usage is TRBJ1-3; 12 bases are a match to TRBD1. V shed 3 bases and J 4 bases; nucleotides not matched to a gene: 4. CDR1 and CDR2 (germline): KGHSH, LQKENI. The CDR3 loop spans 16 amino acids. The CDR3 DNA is TGTGCCAGCTCACCGGGACAGGGGGCAACCGGAAACACCATATATTTT. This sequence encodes CASSPGQGATGNTIYF.

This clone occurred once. Written as DNA, the CDR3 is TGTGCCAGCACCCGGACTAGCGGGTCTGAGCAGTTCTTC. Its protein product is CASTRTSGSEQFF. This chain connects TRBV7-2 to TRBJ2-1; 11 bases are a match to TRBD2. The CDR3 loop spans 13 amino acids. V was clipped by 7 bases and J by 9 bases; unmatched bases: 5. In germline, CDR1 is SGHTA, CDR2 FQGNSA.

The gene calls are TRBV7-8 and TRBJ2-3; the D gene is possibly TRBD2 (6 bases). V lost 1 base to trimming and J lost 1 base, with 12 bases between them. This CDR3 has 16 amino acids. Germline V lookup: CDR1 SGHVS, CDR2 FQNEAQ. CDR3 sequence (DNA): TGTGCCAGCAGCTTAGTGGGGGGTGTAGGCACAGATACGCAGTATTTT. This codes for CASSLVGGVGTDTQYF.

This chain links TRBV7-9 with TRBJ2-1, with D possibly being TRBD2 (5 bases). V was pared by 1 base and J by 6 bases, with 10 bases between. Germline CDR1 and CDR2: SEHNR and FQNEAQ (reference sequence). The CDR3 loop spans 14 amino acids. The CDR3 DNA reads TGTGCCAGCAGCTTAGGTCTAGCTGCCAATGAGCAGTTCTTC. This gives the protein CASSLGLAANEQFF.

The CDR3 region has the DNA TGTGCCAGCAGTTTCAAGAGGGAGGCTAGCGGGAGTACCGGGGAGCTGTTTTTT. Translated, it gives CASSFKREASGSTGELFF. The chain recombines TRBV27 with TRBJ2-2; 10 nucleotides align to TRBD2. Germline assignment: CDR1 MNHEY and CDR2 SMNVEV (reference sequence). The CDR3 is made up of 18 amino acids. V gave up 3 bases and J gave up 5 bases; unmatched junction bases: 12.

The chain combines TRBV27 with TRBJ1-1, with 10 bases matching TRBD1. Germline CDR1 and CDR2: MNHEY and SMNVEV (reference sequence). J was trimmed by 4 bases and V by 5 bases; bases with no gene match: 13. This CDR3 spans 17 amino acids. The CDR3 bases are TGTGCCAGCAGTGAAAGAGGACAGGGGGTTTTGAGCACTGAAGCTTTCTTT. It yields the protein CASSERGQGVLSTEAFF.

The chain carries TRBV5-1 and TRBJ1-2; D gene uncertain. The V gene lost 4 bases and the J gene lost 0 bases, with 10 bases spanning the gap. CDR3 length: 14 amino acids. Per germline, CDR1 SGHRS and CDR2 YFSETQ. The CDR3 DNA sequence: TGCGCCAGCAGCCGGGTCGGGCCTAACTATGGCTACACCTTC. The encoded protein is CASSRVGPNYGYTF.

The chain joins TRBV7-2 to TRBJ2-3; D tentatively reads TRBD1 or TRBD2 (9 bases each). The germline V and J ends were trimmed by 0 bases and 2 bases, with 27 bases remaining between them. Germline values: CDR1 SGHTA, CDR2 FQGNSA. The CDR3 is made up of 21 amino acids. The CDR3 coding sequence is TGTGCCAGCAGCTTAGCATCAGGACAGGGGACTAGCTTAGTTCCCACAGATACGCAGTATTTT. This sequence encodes CASSLASGQGTSLVPTDTQYF.

CDR3 protein: CASNPSGRTIMNEQFF. CDR3 nucleotides: TGTGCCAGCAACCCTAGCGGGAGAACCATAATGAATGAGCAGTTCTTC. The chain couples TRBV11-2 to TRBJ2-1; 10 bases are shared with TRBD2. V was pared by 7 bases and J by 7 bases, with 13 bases of the junction left unmatched. The CDR3 covers 16 residues. Germline CDR1 and CDR2: SGHAT and FQNNGV.

The DNA for the CDR3 is TGTGCCAGCAGCGTAGACAGGTCCTCCTACGAGCAGTACTTC. As protein: CASSVDRSSYEQYF. The chain recombines TRBV7-9 with TRBJ2-7; D possibly corresponds to TRBD1 (6 bases). V shed 5 bases and J shed 0 bases, with 11 bases lying between them. The CDR3 length is 14 residues. CDR1 is SEHNR, CDR2 FQNEAQ, per germline (reference sequence).

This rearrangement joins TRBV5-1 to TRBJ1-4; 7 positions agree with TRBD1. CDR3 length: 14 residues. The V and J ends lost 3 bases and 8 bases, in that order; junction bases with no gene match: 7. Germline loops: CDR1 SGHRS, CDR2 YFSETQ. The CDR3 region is CASSSPGQQEKLFF. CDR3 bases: TGCGCCAGCAGCTCCCCGGGACAGCAAGAAAAACTGTTTTTT.

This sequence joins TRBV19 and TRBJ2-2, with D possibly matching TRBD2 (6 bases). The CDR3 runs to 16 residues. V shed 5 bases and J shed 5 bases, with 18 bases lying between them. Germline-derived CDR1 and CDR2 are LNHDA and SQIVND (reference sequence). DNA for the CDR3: TGTGCCAGTAGTCTGACCCCCACGGGGGTTACCGGGGAGCTGTTTTTT. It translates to CASSLTPTGVTGELFF.

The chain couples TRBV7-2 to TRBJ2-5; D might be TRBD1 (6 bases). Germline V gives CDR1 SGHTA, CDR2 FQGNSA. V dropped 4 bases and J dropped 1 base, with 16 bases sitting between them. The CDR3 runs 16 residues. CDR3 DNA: TGTGCCAGCAGCTCTGCACCTGTAGGGGGCCAAGAGACCCAGTACTTC. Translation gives CASSSAPVGGQETQYF. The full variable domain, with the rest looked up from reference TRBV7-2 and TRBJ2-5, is GAGVSQSPSNKVTEKGKDVELRCDPISGHTALYWYRQSLGQGLEFLIYFQGNSAPDKSGLPSDRFSAERTGGSVSTLTIQRTQQEDSAVYLCASSSAPVGGQETQYFGPGTRLLVL.